Sequencing of this TCR beta chain was carried out in a study of cytotoxic CD8 clonotypes in ibrutinib-treated CLL. Overall study findings and caveats: Public clonotypes (which were uncommon) either contracted or remained stable on treatment.

TCRdb's copy holds only in-frame clones and misses some; the assay was immunoSEQ multiplex PCR. The sample carries over 200,000 clones, around 70% recorded once. Cryopreserved PBMCs yielded approximately 1.9 micrograms of genomic DNA for TCR beta libraries. This CDR3 comprises 14 residues. Trimming left V 4 bases short and J 3 bases short, with 16 bases between. CDR1 and CDR2 (germline): SQVTM, ANQGSEA. Comment on this clone: What it recognizes is unknown.

The specimen comprised PBMCs, sampled after 12 months of ibrutinib treatment. The chain recombines TRBV29-1 with TRBJ2-7; weak D call: TRBD2 (7 bases). The sequence came from a human donor with chronic lymphocytic leukemia. CDR3 bases: TGCAGCGTTGTAGGTAGGGGGGGAAGCTACGAGCAGTACTTC. Protein product: CSVVGRGGSYEQYF.